The 2 T cell receptor beta chains presented below share a single source sample, sequenced in a study of blood T cell repertoires in COVID-19. The protocol was immunoSEQ multiplex PCR, while the TCRdb copy is restricted to in-frame clones and leaves out a portion. This table has about 120,000 clones, 55% to 75% appearing once. The sequencing input was peripheral blood. Every receptor here comes from an older woman with acute or convalescent COVID-19.

This clone was picked up one time. J is TRBJ2-3 and V is TRBV5-1; possibly TRBD1 for D (5 bases). The germline CDR1 and CDR2 sequences are SGHRS and YFSETQ. The CDR3 loop spans 14 amino acids. Trimming took off 6 bases at V and 0 bases at J, with 11 bases between the two ends. In DNA form, the CDR3 reads TGCGCCAGCAAAGACAGTATTAGCACAGATACGCAGTATTTT. It yields the protein CASKDSISTDTQYF.

J is TRBJ2-3 and V is TRBV28, with D possibly matching TRBD2 (6 bases). The CDR3 loop spans 15 amino acids. Germline CDR1 reads MDHEN; CDR2 reads SYDVKM. The V gene lost 6 bases and the J gene lost 2 bases, with 15 bases spanning the gap. CDR3 protein: CASSPSGSITDTQYF. The CDR3, as DNA: TGTGCCAGCAGCCCGAGCGGGTCCATCACAGATACGCAGTATTTT.